What follows is one T cell receptor (beta chain) and its context. Its antigen is not identified. The authors reverse transcribed roughly 0.5 to 1 ug RNA with random hexamers. TCR beta CDR3 was amplified by immunoSEQ multiplex PCR. This amplification extended across 54 Vbeta and 13 Jbeta segments. TCRdb itself ran the immunoSEQ multiplex PCR reads through MiXCR, one entry per CDR3 protein. The sample carries approximately 300,000 distinct CDR3 sequences, 70% to 90% recorded once. This specimen belongs to a study of CD8 T cells in Susac syndrome. Study-wide points: As the study acknowledged, the number of individuals who were part of its TCR sequencing and HLA analysis was relatively small.

Sequencing of TCR beta, carried out with a high-throughput approach, was applied to CD8+ and CD4+ T cells from the blood. TEMRA cells were FACS-enriched, and CD8+ and CD4+ T cells were isolated negatively. Germline V lookup: CDR1 SGHVS, CDR2 FNYEAQ. The CDR3 extends over 13 amino acids. Trimming stripped 6 bases from V and 7 bases from J, with 13 bases between. The sample taken for sequencing was CD8+ T cells from PBMCs. The chain is built from TRBV7-6 and TRBJ2-4; D not certain. The clonotype was recovered from a human donor with multiple sclerosis. CDR3 sequence: CASSYDLGNIQYF. DNA of the CDR3: TGTGCCAGCAGTTACGACCTGGGGAACATTCAGTACTTC.